Following are 2 T cell receptor beta chains from one sample sequenced in a study of tumor-infiltrating lymphocytes in oesophageal squamous cell carcinoma. TCRdb reprocessed the PCR reads with MiXCR, giving one entry per CDR3 protein. The sample comprises 15,000 to 20,000 distinct CDR3 sequences, around 40% of which are singletons, and approximately 40% rests with the top ten. Specimen: blood. All receptors come from a female donor with esophageal squamous cell carcinoma.

The chain links TRBV7-8 to TRBJ2-4; 8 bases are shared with TRBD1. The closer fit of TRBJ2-7 to the DNA end suggests the J call may be wrong. Looked up from germline, CDR1 is SGHVS and CDR2 is FQNEAQ. This CDR3 comprises 14 residues. The CDR3: CASSLAQGGAEQYF. DNA for the CDR3: TGTGCCAGCAGCTTAGCACAGGGGGGTGCCGAGCAGTACTTC.

This clonotype was counted ten times or more. The chain couples TRBV28 to TRBJ2-1; TRBD1 aligns across 8 bases. With V trimmed by 7 bases and J by 10 bases, 6 bases remained unmatched. The CDR3 consists of 12 residues. From germline, CDR1 is MDHEN and CDR2 SYDVKM. For the CDR3, the DNA is TGTGCCAGCAAAGGACAGGGAGGAGAGCAGTTCTTC. Protein: CASKGQGGEQFF.